This T cell receptor beta chain came from a study of T cells after yellow fever vaccination. This clonotype was recorded at least ten times. Its cognate antigen is unknown. Study outcomes and limitations: Clones from primary vaccination mostly reappeared after the booster (about 97% CD4, over 85% CD8). Peaking on day 5 versus 15, the secondary response was faster but weaker.

The authors made TCR cDNA by 5'RACE template switching, adding a universal primer site and UMIs. TCRdb reprocessed the 5' RACE reads with MiXCR, giving one entry per CDR3 protein. The sample consists of about 360,000 distinct CDR3 sequences, around 6.5% of them appearing once. The CDR3 consists of 14 residues. Trimming pared 11 bases from V and 5 bases from J, leaving 21 bases between. Per germline, CDR1 MNHEY and CDR2 SVGEGT. This chain connects TRBV6-2 or TRBV6-3 to TRBJ2-5, with a tentative D call TRBD2 (5 bases). This sample comprised PBMCs, obtained 5 days after the yellow fever booster vaccination. This receptor was obtained from a man younger than 40 who received the YFV17D yellow fever vaccine. The CDR3 region is CAAQSRTPGETQYF. The CDR3 DNA is TGTGCCGCCCAGTCCCGGACTCCGGGGGAGACCCAGTACTTC.